The TCR beta chain described here comes from a study of blood T cell repertoires in COVID-19. Study overall: Samples came from the United States, Italy and Spain, spanning acute and convalescent COVID-19.

Under the authors' procedure: How many nucleated cells were present was estimated from reference gene primer amplification. Sequencing was performed with immunoSEQ multiplex PCR; in TCRdb, only in-frame clones are kept and a portion is missing. From that table come the V and J calls and clone size; the DNA was used to work out D and trimming. The data show 150,000 to 200,000 clones, roughly 91% seen once. The V end was cut by 2 bases, the J end by 6 bases, with 13 bases between. CDR3 length equals 14 residues. Per the germline V gene, CDR1 is SGHTA and CDR2 is FQGNSA. This sequence was found in a woman between 50 and 59 years old with acute or convalescent COVID-19. The rearrangement links TRBV7-2 to TRBJ1-2; D unclear. Source material: peripheral blood. DNA of the CDR3: TGTGCCAGCAGCTTATGGAGCGAGAAGGATGGCTACACCTTC. Protein: CASSLWSEKDGYTF.